The rows below give T cell receptor beta chains drawn from one sample of a study of somatic mutations in cytotoxic T cells in rheumatoid arthritis. Libraries were prepared by immunoSEQ multiplex PCR; TCRdb keeps only in-frame clonotypes and omits some of them. The sample lists 8,500 to 13,000 clones, 65% to 80% seen once, with roughly 34% in the top ten. Sequencing was performed on CD8+ T cells sorted from blood. Source of these receptors: an adult with rheumatoid arthritis. The CDR3 runs from the conserved cysteine through the conserved F or W. The D gene is left open where the match is weak. The size of a clone is reported for some rows only, either as once, few or many, or as a class for expanded clones.

d_gene,v_gene,abundance,j_gene,len,CDR3nt,CDR3aa
TRBD1,TRBV6-1,.,TRBJ1-6,16,TGTGCCAGCAGTGAAACGGCAGGGGGCGGTAATTCACCCCTCCACTTT,CASSETAGGGNSPLHF
.,TRBV7-7,.,TRBJ2-3,13,TGTGCTAGCAGCCCCAGGGGAGGAGATACGCAGTATTTT,CASSPRGGDTQYF
.,TRBV18,.,TRBJ2-7,14,TGTGCCAGCTCACCACCGGGCTCCTCCTACGAGCAGTACTTC,CASSPPGSSYEQYF
.,TRBV7-9,.,TRBJ1-3,14,TGTGCCAGCAGCTTGAGCTTCTCTGGAAACACCATATATTTT,CASSLSFSGNTIYF
.,TRBV27,.,TRBJ2-1,14,TGTGCCAGCAGTCCTGGGTCCCCCGGCCCTGAGCAGTTCTTC,CASSPGSPGPEQFF
.,TRBV11-3,.,TRBJ1-1,13,TGTGCCAGCAGCTTCTCAAAGGACACTGAAGCTTTCTTT,CASSFSKDTEAFF
.,TRBV6-1,.,TRBJ1-5,18,TGTGCCAGCAGTGAATTTGGGGCAGGAGGAATCGTCAATCAGCCCCAGCATTTT,CASSEFGAGGIVNQPQHF
.,TRBV28,.,TRBJ1-1,14,TGTGCCAGCAGTTTACCGGGGTTGTACACTGAAGCTTTCTTT,CASSLPGLYTEAFF
TRBD1,TRBV4-1,.,TRBJ2-1,15,TGCGCCAGCAGCCAAGGACAGGGGTTATACAATGAGCAGTTCTTC,CASSQGQGLYNEQFF
.,TRBV7-9,.,TRBJ1-1,14,TGTGCCAGCAGCTTTTCAGGGGCGGGCACTGAAGCTTTCTTT,CASSFSGAGTEAFF
TRBD2,TRBV19,medium-sized,TRBJ2-1,14,TGTGCCAGTAGTCCCGGGGGGGCCACGACTGAGCAGTTCTTC,CASSPGGATTEQFF
TRBD1,TRBV28,.,TRBJ2-7,16,TGTGCCAGCAGTTCCACATTCGGGACAGGGAATTACGAGCAGTACTTC,CASSSTFGTGNYEQYF
TRBD1,TRBV28,few,TRBJ2-7,14,TGTGCCAGCAGTTCGACAGGGAGTTCCTACGAGCAGTACTTC,CASSSTGSSYEQYF
.,TRBV27,.,TRBJ2-1,11,TGTGCCACTCACCAATACAATGAGCAGTTCTTC,CATHQYNEQFF
.,TRBV28,few,TRBJ2-3,15,TGTGCCAGTAAGGGGGTCTTATTCGGCACAGATACGCAGTATTTT,CASKGVLFGTDTQYF
.,TRBV30,.,TRBJ2-5,14,TGTGCCTGGAGTGATTGGAGGGGTCGAGAGACCCAGTACTTC,CAWSDWRGRETQYF
.,TRBV15,.,TRBJ2-1,16,TGTGCCACCAGCAGAGGCCCCAACTACTTACACAATGAGCAGTTCTTC,CATSRGPNYLHNEQFF
.,TRBV21-1,.,TRBJ1-1,13,TGTGCCAGCATCCGACCCTCGGACAGGGAGGCTTTCTTT,CASIRPSDREAFF
.,TRBV10-3,.,TRBJ2-1,16,TGTGCCATCAGTCAACCGGGACAAATGGGGTACAATGAGCAGTTCTTC,CAISQPGQMGYNEQFF
TRBD1,TRBV6-5,.,TRBJ2-7,15,TGTGCCAGCGGTCGAAAGGGACAGGGGGCGTTCGAGCAGTACTTC,CASGRKGQGAFEQYF
.,TRBV7-3,.,TRBJ1-1,15,TGTGCCAGCAGCCTCCTCAGGGGAGAGAACACTGAAGCTTTCTTT,CASSLLRGENTEAFF
.,TRBV7-9,.,TRBJ2-1,15,TGTGCCAGCAGCCCAACCCTCCAGGGCAACAATGAGCAGTTCTTC,CASSPTLQGNNEQFF
TRBD1,TRBV6-4,.,TRBJ2-2,15,TGTGCCAGCAGTCGGGGGACAGGAGAGACCGGGGAGCTGTTTTTT,CASSRGTGETGELFF
.,TRBV6-5,once,TRBJ2-3,13,TGTGCCAGCAGTTACTTTGGCACAGATACGCAGTATTTT,CASSYFGTDTQYF
.,TRBV29-1,.,TRBJ1-2,14,TGCAGCGCTCTAGCCGGGACAACCCACTATGGCTACACCTTC,CSALAGTTHYGYTF
.,TRBV5-6,.,TRBJ1-5,13,TGTGCCAGCAGCTTCTTTTCCAATCAGCCCCAGCATTTT,CASSFFSNQPQHF
.,TRBV13,.,TRBJ1-1,14,TGTGCCAGCAGCTTAGAGGGACCGAACACTGAAGCTTTCTTT,CASSLEGPNTEAFF
TRBD2,TRBV7-9,.,TRBJ2-5,19,TGTGCCAGCAGCTTTGATCCGCGGCGGGGCCTAGCGGGGTACGAGACCCAGTACTTC,CASSFDPRRGLAGYETQYF
TRBD1,TRBV4-1,.,TRBJ2-7,16,TGCGCCAGCAGCTACGCAACAGGGGGCGATATCGACGAGCAGTACTTC,CASSYATGGDIDEQYF
.,TRBV30,.,TRBJ1-6,13,TGTGCCTGGAGTGTGGGGGATAATTCACCCCTCCACTTT,CAWSVGDNSPLHF
.,TRBV11-3,.,TRBJ1-2,12,TGTGCCAGCAGCTTAGATAAGTGGAGCTACACCTTC,CASSLDKWSYTF
.,TRBV6-5,.,TRBJ2-3,13,TGTGCCAGCAGTGCCGACAGTCCTGATACGCAGTATTTT,CASSADSPDTQYF
TRBD2,TRBV4-2,.,TRBJ2-1,20,TGTGCCAGCAGCCAGCATCCTAGCGGGGGGGCCCTGCTTTCTTACAATGAGCAGTTCTTC,CASSQHPSGGALLSYNEQFF
TRBD1,TRBV6-5,few,TRBJ2-7,15,TGTGCCAGCAGTCTTAACATCAGGGGGTCCTACGAGCAGTACTTC,CASSLNIRGSYEQYF
TRBD2,TRBV5-6,.,TRBJ2-7,14,TGTGCCAGCAGCTCAGGACTAGTCTACTACGAGCAGTACTTC,CASSSGLVYYEQYF
.,TRBV7-9,medium-sized,TRBJ2-1,13,TGTGCCAGCAGCTCCGGGGCCTACAATGAGCAGTTCTTC,CASSSGAYNEQFF
TRBD2,TRBV11-2,.,TRBJ2-5,16,TGTGCCAGCAGCCCTTTTAGCGGGGGGGCGGGAGAGACCCAGTACTTC,CASSPFSGGAGETQYF
.,TRBV6-5,.,TRBJ2-1,12,TGTGCCAGCAGCCATGGGTACAATGAGCAGTTCTTC,CASSHGYNEQFF
TRBD1,TRBV28,.,TRBJ2-1,13,TGTGCCAGCAGACGAACAGGGGTGAGCGAGCAGTTCTTC,CASRRTGVSEQFF
.,TRBV6-5,.,TRBJ2-5,14,TGTGCCAGCACCCTTGGTCGGGGACAAGAGACCCAGTACTTC,CASTLGRGQETQYF
.,TRBV7-4,few,TRBJ2-2,12,TGTGCCAGCGGCCCAAGAACCGGGGAGCTGTTTTTT,CASGPRTGELFF
.,TRBV19,once,TRBJ2-1,12,TGTGCCAGTAGTGACAACTACAATGAGCAGTTCTTC,CASSDNYNEQFF